The 9 T cell receptor beta chains in this list originate from one sample, sequenced in a study of identical twins. TCRdb redid the calling of the 5' RACE reads with MiXCR, one entry per CDR3 protein. In the table there are about 660,000 distinct CDR3 sequences, over 8.5% of which are singletons. These data were likewise used in another study, on yellow fever vaccine responses in identical twins.

Sequencing used PBMCs. Receptor source: a woman in her late teens or twenties in good health.

This clonotype has a handful of counts. The V gene is TRBV15, the J gene TRBJ1-1; D perhaps matches TRBD1 (5 bases). Germline CDR1 is LNHNV and CDR2 is YYDKDF (reference sequence). V lost 11 bases, J lost 4 bases, and 14 bases lay in between. This CDR3 spans 12 amino acids. The DNA of the CDR3 is TGTGCCGCTCAGGGAGAGGGCACTGAAGCTTTCTTT. Translation: CAAQGEGTEAFF. The complete variable domain, with remaining parts taken from reference TRBV15 and TRBJ1-1, reads DAMVIQNPRYQVTQFGKPVTLSCSQTLNHNVMYWYQQKSSQAPKLLFHYYDKDFNNEADTPDNFQSRRPNTSFCFLDIRSPGLGDTAMYLCAAQGEGTEAFFGQGTRLTVV.

J is TRBJ1-6 and V is TRBV4-3; D not certain. Germline V gives CDR1 LGHNA, CDR2 YSLEER. Between the trimmed V and J ends, which lost 0 bases and 7 bases, there was a span of 7 bases. The CDR3 is made up of 14 amino acids. The CDR3 loop is CASSQEPKNSPLHF. CDR3 bases: TGCGCCAGCAGCCAAGAGCCCAAGAATTCACCCCTCCACTTT.

This chain uses TRBV7-9 with TRBJ2-3, with TRBD1 matching over 7 bases. The J segment lost 1 base and the V segment lost 5 bases, leaving 9 bases of the junction unmatched. The CDR3 loop spans 16 amino acids. Germline-derived CDR1 and CDR2 are SEHNR and FQNEAQ (reference sequence). The CDR3 spells CASSPLRGTGTDTQYF. CDR3 DNA: TGTGCCAGCAGCCCACTCAGGGGGACGGGCACAGATACGCAGTATTTT.

The chain links TRBV2 to TRBJ2-4; no definite D call. The CDR3 sequence is 13 residues long. Trimming removed 4 bases at V and 5 bases at J, with 9 bases between. Germline CDR1 and CDR2: SNHLY and FYNNEI. CDR3 DNA: TGTGCCAGCAGTGGAGAAACCGAAAACATTCAGTACTTC. Translating it yields CASSGETENIQYF.

This clonotype was recorded many times. The V and J genes are TRBV6-2 or TRBV6-3 and TRBJ2-5; weak D call: TRBD1 (6 bases). The CDR3 totals 13 residues. The V end was cut by 5 bases, the J end by 5 bases, with 12 bases between. CDR1 MNHEY and CDR2 SVGEGT come from the germline V gene. CDR3 sequence reads: CASSQGLVETQYF. CDR3 DNA: TGTGCCAGCAGTCAGGGGTTGGTTGAGACCCAGTACTTC.

This clonotype was counted many times. V and J are TRBV28 and TRBJ2-2; D is ambiguous. This CDR3 region has 18 residues. The germline CDR1 and CDR2 sequences are MDHEN and SYDVKM. The V and J ends lost 6 bases and 2 bases respectively, with 22 bases between them. The CDR3 DNA follows: TGTGCCAGCAGCTTGAGCCCCCTTCAAGGGTCAAACACCGGGGAGCTGTTTTTT. Amino acid sequence: CASSLSPLQGSNTGELFF. The full variable domain, with the rest looked up from reference TRBV28 and TRBJ2-2, is DVKVTQSSRYLVKRTGEKVFLECVQDMDHENMFWYRQDPGLGLRLIYFSYDVKMKEKGDIPEGYSVSREKKERFSLILESASTNQTSMYLCASSLSPLQGSNTGELFFGEGSRLTVL.

This sequence joins TRBV29-1 and TRBJ2-5; D ambiguous. The germline gives CDR1 SQVTM, CDR2 ANQGSEA. Between the trimmed V and J ends, which lost 5 bases and 5 bases, there was a span of 9 bases. The CDR3 has 11 residues. Written as DNA, the CDR3 is TGCAGCGTTAACTATCAGGAGACCCAGTACTTC. Protein: CSVNYQETQYF.

This clonotype was seen more than once but under ten times. The chain employs TRBV5-5 and TRBJ1-1; D is uncertain. The CDR3 sequence is 12 residues long. Between the trimmed V and J ends, which lost 0 bases and 7 bases, there was a span of 7 bases. Germline CDR1 SGHKS, CDR2 YYEKEE (reference sequence). CDR3 sequence (DNA): TGTGCCAGCAGCTTGGGGACCTATGAAGCTTTCTTT. It yields the protein CASSLGTYEAFF.

This clonotype turned up a few times. The chain is built from TRBV2 and TRBJ2-1; D is ambiguous. The CDR3 is 13 residues long. V was pared by 8 bases and J by 0 bases, with 8 bases between. Germline V gene lookup returns CDR1 SNHLY and CDR2 FYNNEI. CDR3 residues: CASAVSSYNEQFF. For the CDR3, the DNA is TGTGCCAGCGCGGTGAGCTCCTACAATGAGCAGTTCTTC.